This T cell receptor beta chain is drawn from a study of identical twins (dated by TCRdb to about 2016). Background for the entire study: TCR alpha and beta repertoires from monozygotic twins, unrelated adults of various ages and cord blood were deep-sequenced to test whether fetal clonotypes persist. To rule out contamination, the twin experiments were replicated at different times with different library preparation protocols. Paper-wide results and their limitations: A weaker excess of twin sharing was found in beta out-of-frame sequences because the signal-to-noise ratio was lowered by fewer shared sequences. Recombination models systematically underestimated out-of-frame TCR alpha sharing in monozygotic twins but agreed with sharing between unrelated individuals. Abundant cord blood beta clonotypes carried fewer insertions; young adult naive repertoires showed a weaker similar trend, while memory repertoires showed none. Invariant T cells such as MAIT and iNKT could partly confound zero-insertion analyses, though diverse VJ usage argued against this for most clonotypes. Compared with coincidental sharing between unrelated individuals, an excess of low generation-probability sequences was observed among out-of-frame TCR alpha sequences shared between twins. Because the same donors could not be followed over many years, the conclusions depended on cross-sectional statistical analysis.

In its sample, this clonotype was seen a few times. Which antigen it targets is not known. Base qualities are not provided; no much larger clone lies one nucleotide away. The library was generated by 5' RACE. Sequencing was performed on an Illumina HiSeq 2000. Template switching introduced a universal primer binding site; the final cDNA contained a unique molecular identifier, enabling accurate counting of TCR cDNA molecules. Specific primers in the conserved constant-segment region were used to synthesize first-strand cDNA for the TCR alpha and beta chains. To control for contamination, every cDNA library was double barcoded, receiving both a SMART-Mk sample barcode and Illumina barcodes. TruSeq adapter sequences along with Illumina sample barcodes were introduced in two successive PCR steps. TCR alpha and beta cDNA libraries were sequenced on the Illumina HiSeq platform with custom primers. The published analysis was carried out like this. Raw reads were processed with MiGEC to extract unique molecular identifiers, and MiXCR was used to determine CDR3 positions. Recombination models were inferred per individual with the repgenHMM and IGoR tools using an EM algorithm. Shared clonotypes were analyzed with the tcR package in R, and sharing was normalized by the product of cloneset sizes. To study raw recombination without the effects of thymic and clonal selection, out-of-frame nonproductive sequences were analyzed. The raw public reads went through TCRdb reprocessing: fastp at Q25, MiXCR clone calling, in-frame beta chains kept. CDR3 protein duplicates are merged, each entry listing the most common genes and DNA. The authors' filters were not applied to this entry. The sample yields some 790,000 distinct CDR3 sequences; 18% were counted once. 10% to 15% of the sample belongs to the ten largest clones.

Every donor was a healthy Caucasian. Three pairs of female monozygotic twins, all aged roughly 18 to 29 years, were included in the twin cohort. The RNA used for TCR libraries was isolated from peripheral blood mononuclear cells. The CDR3 holds 12 amino acids from the cysteine to the phenylalanine. Kept here is only the CDR3 DNA, which spans 36 bases and is read in frame from base 1. Relative to germline, V is missing 8 bases and J is missing 5 bases, with 6 bases of the junction outside any gene match. CDR1 and CDR2, per the germline V gene (reference sequence), are DFQATT and SNEGSKA. In addition, the sample was reused for a study of T cells expressing NK-cell markers. The second source states: TCR beta-chain repertoires were profiled in sorted CD3+CD56+NKG2C+, CD3+CD56+NKG2C- and CD3+CD56-NKG2C+ T-cell subsets from several donors. Of the eight sequenced donors, seven were found to be HCMV-seropositive and one was found to be HCMV-seronegative. To restrict sorting to alphabetaTCR-expressing T cells, an anti-gammadeltaTCR antibody was added in several experiments. In more than five donors, the dominant CD3+CD56+NKG2C+ clonotypes were found to rank among the top 10 CD8+ clonotypes and to make up 1.0-7.0% of CD8+ T cells. Those dominant clonotypes were again the most abundant among CD3+CD56-NKG2C+ cells in a handful of donors, at about 25-65%. It remained unclear whether the expanded NKG2C-expressing T cell clones were specific for HCMV antigens. The eight sequenced donors were randomly selected healthy volunteers, three men and five women. HCMV serostatus was determined by detecting HCMV-specific IgG in serum with a commercial ELISA kit. For a handful of donors, bulk peripheral blood T-cell repertoires were additionally sequenced from unsorted PBMC. Reads were demultiplexed and grouped by UMI with MIGEC, and clonotypes were assembled and quantified with MiTCR. To exclude erroneous sequences, any TCR cDNA sequence not supported by at least two reads was discarded. The tcR package was used for downstream repertoire analysis, and clonotypes were matched between fractions using CDR3 nucleotide sequence together with V segment. Antigen specificity was annotated against VDJdb with VDJmatch, allowing one amino acid substitution in CDR3.

The rearrangement joined TRBV20-1 to TRBJ2-7, and 10 bases in between align with TRBD2. This receptor was taken from a woman younger than 30 in good health. The source material was PBMCs. The CDR3 protein sequence reads: CSPQRGGDEQYF. The bases read TGCAGTCCCCAGCGGGGGGGCGACGAGCAGTACTTC.